The T cell receptor (beta chain) under discussion was sequenced for a study of cytomegalovirus exposure and HLA in healthy donors. Study results and limitations: CMV serostatus alone was available as immune exposure information. With later analysis, a missense DCLRE1C variant became linked to TCR beta V- and J-gene trimming.

Germline trimming cut 5 bases from V and 3 bases from J; bases unmatched to any gene: 10. The CDR3 totals 18 residues. Germline CDR1 PRHDT, CDR2 FYEKMQ (reference sequence). As regards this clone: Its antigen is unknown.

The PCR was carried out with 60 Vbeta primers and 13 Jbeta primers. Sequencing was performed with immunoSEQ multiplex PCR; in TCRdb, only in-frame clones are kept and a portion is missing. In the table there are 100,000 to 150,000 clones, approximately 84% of which are singletons. This sequence was found in a middle-aged woman in good health and CMV-seronegative. Sequencing was carried out using PBMCs. The chain combines TRBV13 with TRBJ2-3; 14 bases line up with TRBD2. The DNA for the CDR3 is TGTGCCAGCAGCAAGACTAGCGGGGGGGCGAGGGTAACAGATACGCAGTATTTT. This translates into CASSKTSGGARVTDTQYF.